These T cell receptor beta chains were read from a single sample in a study of immune characterization of retroperitoneal liposarcoma. MiXCR, applied by TCRdb to the PCR reads, yields one record per CDR3 protein. The sample holds some 3,000 distinct CDR3 sequences, around 43% seen once. Sequencing was carried out using tumor tissue. The receptors come from a male donor with retroperitoneal liposarcoma. Both conserved end residues are part of each CDR3. Each record gives: V gene, J gene, D gene, CDR3 protein. The D gene is left open where the match is weak.

V gene: TRBV6-1
J gene: TRBJ2-7
D gene: .
CDR3 protein: CASSPGLRDHEQYF

V gene: TRBV6-6
J gene: TRBJ2-1
D gene: .
CDR3 protein: CASSYSKAAYNEQFF

V gene: TRBV7-3
J gene: TRBJ2-3
D gene: TRBD1
CDR3 protein: CASSLNPGQGTQYF

V gene: TRBV6-1
J gene: TRBJ2-5
D gene: .
CDR3 protein: CAGFWMADQYF

V gene: TRBV6-1
J gene: TRBJ2-7
D gene: .
CDR3 protein: CASLSTGTPEQYF

V gene: TRBV7-2
J gene: TRBJ1-1
D gene: TRBD1
CDR3 protein: CASSLTGGTEAFF

V gene: TRBV6-1
J gene: TRBJ2-5
D gene: TRBD1
CDR3 protein: CASSPQHGTDQETQYF

V gene: TRBV6-1
J gene: TRBJ2-7
D gene: .
CDR3 protein: CASSPHHSGEAYEQYF

V gene: TRBV5-1
J gene: TRBJ2-1
D gene: .
CDR3 protein: CASSLDSYNEQFF

V gene: TRBV6-1
J gene: .
D gene: TRBD1
CDR3 protein: CASSEAQTGGQETQFF

V gene: TRBV6-1
J gene: TRBJ1-5
D gene: TRBD1
CDR3 protein: CASSAFGTGASNQPQHF

V gene: TRBV6-1
J gene: .
D gene: .
CDR3 protein: CASSEAFQETQYF

V gene: TRBV6-1
J gene: TRBJ2-1
D gene: TRBD2
CDR3 protein: CASRGGTSGLNEQFF

V gene: TRBV6-6
J gene: TRBJ2-1
D gene: .
CDR3 protein: CASSVGWASYNEQFF

V gene: TRBV4-1
J gene: TRBJ2-3
D gene: TRBD2
CDR3 protein: CASSRSTSEEVDTQYF

V gene: TRBV6-1
J gene: TRBJ2-1
D gene: .
CDR3 protein: CASSERDEQFF

V gene: TRBV7-2
J gene: TRBJ2-3
D gene: .
CDR3 protein: CASTSTDTQYF

V gene: TRBV12-3/TRBV12-4
J gene: TRBJ2-3
D gene: .
CDR3 protein: CASSLRDTQYF

V gene: TRBV6-1
J gene: TRBJ2-5
D gene: .
CDR3 protein: CASSEFGLEETQYF

V gene: TRBV7-2
J gene: TRBJ2-4
D gene: TRBD2
CDR3 protein: CASSSRTSGTYSIQYF

V gene: TRBV7-2
J gene: .
D gene: .
CDR3 protein: CASSLARGASYEQYF

V gene: TRBV6-1
J gene: TRBJ2-3
D gene: .
CDR3 protein: CASSDSVSSTDTQYF

V gene: TRBV6-1
J gene: TRBJ2-1
D gene: .
CDR3 protein: CASSYVGPSGEQFF

V gene: TRBV4-1
J gene: TRBJ2-1
D gene: TRBD2
CDR3 protein: CASSQALAGLDDEQFF

V gene: TRBV14
J gene: TRBJ1-6
D gene: TRBD1
CDR3 protein: CASSQVPRGLRNSPLHF

V gene: TRBV12-3/TRBV12-4
J gene: TRBJ1-5
D gene: .
CDR3 protein: CASSTLGLRHHTPHQPQHF

V gene: TRBV27
J gene: TRBJ1-6
D gene: TRBD1
CDR3 protein: CASSLYPGQLSPLHF

V gene: TRBV7-2
J gene: TRBJ2-2
D gene: TRBD2
CDR3 protein: CASSLTGGGTGELFF

V gene: TRBV6-6
J gene: TRBJ2-5
D gene: .
CDR3 protein: CASSRQDFGEQYF

V gene: TRBV10-2
J gene: TRBJ1-3
D gene: .
CDR3 protein: CASSEGASGNTIYF

V gene: TRBV6-1
J gene: TRBJ2-1
D gene: TRBD2
CDR3 protein: CASRTGLADSSYNEQFF

V gene: TRBV6-2/TRBV6-3
J gene: TRBJ2-2
D gene: .
CDR3 protein: CASSWSGELFF

V gene: TRBV12-3/TRBV12-4
J gene: TRBJ2-1
D gene: TRBD2
CDR3 protein: CASKVAGDSYNEQFF

V gene: TRBV11-3
J gene: TRBJ2-1
D gene: TRBD1
CDR3 protein: CASSPRLGGEQFF

V gene: TRBV6-5
J gene: TRBJ2-1
D gene: TRBD2
CDR3 protein: CASSYERGGFYNEQFF

V gene: TRBV6-1
J gene: TRBJ1-1
D gene: TRBD1
CDR3 protein: CTSSESGGNTEAFF

V gene: TRBV6-1
J gene: TRBJ2-2
D gene: .
CDR3 protein: CASSDEGTGELFF

V gene: TRBV27
J gene: TRBJ2-1
D gene: TRBD2
CDR3 protein: CASTKLLAGGTNEQFF

V gene: TRBV30
J gene: .
D gene: .
CDR3 protein: CAVWRGGTYEQYF

V gene: TRBV27
J gene: TRBJ2-2
D gene: TRBD2
CDR3 protein: CASRIAGGTGELFF

V gene: TRBV14
J gene: TRBJ2-1
D gene: TRBD2
CDR3 protein: CASSREGGGTRKFF

V gene: TRBV12-3/TRBV12-4
J gene: TRBJ2-1
D gene: TRBD2
CDR3 protein: CASSRRRGSGRYEQFF

V gene: TRBV7-2
J gene: TRBJ1-2
D gene: .
CDR3 protein: CASSSRGGDGYTF

V gene: TRBV6-4
J gene: TRBJ2-3
D gene: TRBD2
CDR3 protein: CASSDSASGGDTQYF

V gene: TRBV6-9
J gene: TRBJ1-1
D gene: TRBD1
CDR3 protein: CASRTGVNTEAFF

V gene: TRBV6-1
J gene: TRBJ2-1
D gene: .
CDR3 protein: CASSEAETQFF

V gene: TRBV6-1
J gene: TRBJ2-3
D gene: .
CDR3 protein: CASSDNLGTPVEYF

V gene: TRBV12-3/TRBV12-4
J gene: TRBJ2-1
D gene: .
CDR3 protein: CASSFGHVHNEQFF

V gene: TRBV7-2
J gene: TRBJ2-1
D gene: .
CDR3 protein: CASSLYSSSYNEQFF

V gene: TRBV6-6
J gene: TRBJ2-1
D gene: TRBD2
CDR3 protein: CASSALAESHNEQFF

V gene: TRBV7-2
J gene: TRBJ2-3
D gene: .
CDR3 protein: CASSYRAVSTDTQYF

V gene: TRBV6-1
J gene: TRBJ2-1
D gene: TRBD2
CDR3 protein: CASSSTLAGGRRETQFF

V gene: TRBV27
J gene: TRBJ2-7
D gene: .
CDR3 protein: CASSPGSLYEQYF

V gene: TRBV11-1
J gene: TRBJ2-1
D gene: .
CDR3 protein: CASSSDRASGTLQFF

V gene: TRBV6-1
J gene: TRBJ2-1
D gene: .
CDR3 protein: CASSQSGQALGRRYEQFF